This T cell receptor (beta chain) emerged from a study of OX40 agonist ivuxolimab in advanced cancers. Assay: immunoSEQ multiplex PCR; the TCRdb copy retains only in-frame clones and omits some. The data show about 100,000 clones, around nine tenths seen once. Material: CD4+ or CD8+ T cells sorted from blood, obtained in a trial of the OX40 agonist ivuxolimab. This clonotype originated in an adult with an advanced solid tumor such as melanoma, head and neck, liver or kidney cancer.

The CDR3 here is CSVRGGGFEQFF. Written as DNA, the CDR3 is TGCAGCGTTCGTGGGGGGGGCTTTGAGCAGTTCTTC. The J gene is TRBJ2-1, the V gene TRBV29-1, with TRBD2 as a possible D gene (7 bases). The V end was cut by 5 bases, the J end by 9 bases, with 14 bases between. The CDR3 spans 12 residues. Germline V gene lookup returns CDR1 SQVTM and CDR2 ANQGSEA.